The T cell receptor (beta chain) described here comes from a study of T cell changes during pregnancy in multiple sclerosis. Germline V gene lookup returns CDR1 GTSNPN and CDR2 SVGIG (reference sequence). Trimming shortened V by 0 bases and J by 2 bases, and 12 bases separated the two germline ends. The CDR3 has 15 residues. The data were produced by immunoSEQ multiplex PCR, yet TCRdb's version contains in-frame clones alone and is incomplete. The sample has 72,000 or so clones, 93% seen once. The clonotype originates from a female donor with multiple sclerosis, enrolled in a pregnancy study. The J gene is TRBJ2-3, the V gene TRBV30; TRBD1 might be the D (6 bases). Sequenced here: peripheral blood, sampled in the second trimester of pregnancy. CDR3 loop: CAWSVRGTDTDTQYF. CDR3 DNA: TGTGCCTGGAGTGTGAGGGGGACCGACACAGATACGCAGTATTTT.